This TCR beta chain comes out of a study of shared clonotypes between healthy human individuals. Germline V gene data show CDR1 as SNHLY and CDR2 as FYNNEI. V gave up 4 bases and J gave up 5 bases, with 14 bases separating them. The CDR3 extends over 14 amino acids. All of the donors resided in Nashville, Tennessee, and each was a Caucasian adult. The genomic DNA of each subset was split evenly across several immunoSEQ plates. Original data processing: Junction-only sequences produced by ImmunoSEQ had no quality scores, so filtering differed. Method: immunoSEQ multiplex PCR; TCRdb's copy keeps in-frame clones and lacks some. That table gives V, J and clone size, and the DNA gave D and trimming. Among fewer than 600,000 clones listed, around three quarters were seen once.

The chain recombines TRBV2 with TRBJ2-5; D unresolved. Sequencing used PBMCs. The TCR originated in a woman aged 40 to 49 in good health. Some clones in this sample may be carry-over from other donors' samples. The CDR3 region has the DNA TGTGCCAGCAGTGGGGTTTCGTTTGCGGAGACCCAGTACTTC. The encoded protein is CASSGVSFAETQYF.